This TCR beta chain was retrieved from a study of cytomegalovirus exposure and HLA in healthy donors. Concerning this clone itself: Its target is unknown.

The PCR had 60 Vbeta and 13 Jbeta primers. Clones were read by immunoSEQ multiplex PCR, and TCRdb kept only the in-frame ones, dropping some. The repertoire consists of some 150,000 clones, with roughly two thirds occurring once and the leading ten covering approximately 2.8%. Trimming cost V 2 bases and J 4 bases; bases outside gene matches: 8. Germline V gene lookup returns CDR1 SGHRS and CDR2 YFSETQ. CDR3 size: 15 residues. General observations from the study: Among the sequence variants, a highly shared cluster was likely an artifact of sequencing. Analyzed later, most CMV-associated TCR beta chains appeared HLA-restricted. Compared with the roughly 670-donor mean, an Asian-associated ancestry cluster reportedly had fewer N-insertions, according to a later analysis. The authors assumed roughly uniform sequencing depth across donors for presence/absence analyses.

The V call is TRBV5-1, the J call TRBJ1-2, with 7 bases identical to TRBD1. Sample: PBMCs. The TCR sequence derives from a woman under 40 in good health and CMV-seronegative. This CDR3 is CASSLGMTGLYGYTF. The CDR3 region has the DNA TGCGCCAGCAGCTTAGGTATGACAGGGCTCTATGGCTACACCTTC.